The text below deals with one TCR beta chain. This record belongs to a study of blood T cell repertoires in COVID-19. Sequenced by immunoSEQ multiplex PCR; TCRdb stores in-frame clones only, minus some. The sample has around 100,000 clones, about 85% seen once; the top ten hold around 3.4%. The CDR3 consists of 17 residues. CDR1 is LNHDA and CDR2 is SQIVND in the germline V gene (reference sequence). V was cut by 0 bases and J by 0 bases, with 9 bases left in between. This receptor was obtained from a man in his forties with acute or convalescent COVID-19. Sequenced material: peripheral blood. V is TRBV19 and J is TRBJ1-6; D remains unclear. For the CDR3, the DNA is TGTGCCAGTAGTATAGATTGGCAAAGCTCCTATAATTCACCCCTCCACTTT. It yields the protein CASSIDWQSSYNSPLHF.